The 11 T cell receptor beta chains given below trace back to one sample, sequenced in a study of T cell changes during pregnancy in multiple sclerosis. Sequencing used immunoSEQ multiplex PCR; TCRdb keeps in-frame clones, though not all of them. The sample carries tens of thousands of clones, around 90% recorded once. The starting material was CD4+ T cells from peripheral blood mononuclear cells, obtained in the third trimester of pregnancy. Receptor source: a female donor in good health, enrolled as a control in a pregnancy study.

The chain joins TRBV7-2 to TRBJ2-5, with D possibly being TRBD2 (6 bases). The CDR3 extends over 14 amino acids. V lost 7 bases and J lost 9, with 21 bases in between. The germline gives CDR1 SGHTA, CDR2 FQGNSA. The CDR3 DNA reads as TGTGCCAGCACCTATAGTAGCGGTGCCGGGGCCCAGTACTTC. It codes for CASTYSSGAGAQYF.

V is TRBV7-9 and J is TRBJ1-3, with D hard to call. The CDR3 covers 13 residues. Trimming cost V 5 bases and J 0 bases, with 5 bases left between them. CDR1 is SEHNR, CDR2 FQNEAQ, per germline (reference sequence). The CDR3 here is CASSRSSGNTIYF. DNA of the CDR3: TGTGCCAGCAGCCGGAGCTCTGGAAACACCATATATTTT.

This sequence joins TRBV5-4 and TRBJ1-1; D perhaps matches TRBD1 (6 bases). Looked up from germline, CDR1 is SGHNT and CDR2 is YYREEE (reference sequence). The CDR3 runs 13 residues. V lost 9 bases, J lost 2 bases, and 14 bases lay in between. The CDR3 loop reads CAMGAQSNTEAFF. The CDR3 nucleotides read TGTGCCATGGGGGCACAGTCTAACACTGAAGCTTTCTTT.

The genes are TRBV5-3 and TRBJ1-4, with D perhaps matching TRBD1 (6 bases). TRBV5-3 is an ORF for which the function is uncertain. CDR3 length equals 18 residues. V shed 6 bases and J shed 4 bases, with 25 bases lying between them. The CDR3 nucleotides are TGTGCCAGAATCGGCAGGGGCTCGACCTACGCCGATAATGAAAAACTGTTTTTT. This translates into CARIGRGSTYADNEKLFF.

V usage is TRBV5-6 and J usage is TRBJ1-6, with 7 positions matching TRBD1. The V segment lost 6 bases and the J segment 6 bases; nucleotides outside the gene matches: 9. Germline-derived CDR1 and CDR2 are SGHDT and YYEEEE. There are 15 residues in the CDR3. DNA for the CDR3: TGTGCCAGCAATGGGGAAGGGGGCATTAATTCACCCCTCCACTTT. Protein product: CASNGEGGINSPLHF.

The rearrangement uses TRBV19 and TRBJ1-5, with D possibly TRBD1 on 5 matching bases. The CDR3 loop spans 14 amino acids. V shed 10 bases and J shed 4 bases, with 17 bases lying between them. CDR1 is LNHDA, CDR2 SQIVND, per germline (reference sequence). CDR3 residues: CAIAGQGGNQPQHF. The DNA of the CDR3 is TGTGCCATCGCGGGGCAGGGTGGTAATCAGCCCCAGCATTTT. Full variable domain (outside the CDR3, taken from reference TRBV19 and TRBJ1-5): DGGITQSPKYLFRKEGQNVTLSCEQNLNHDAMYWYRQDPGQGLRLIYYSQIVNDFQKGDIAEGYSVSREKKESFPLTVTSAQKNPTAFYLCAIAGQGGNQPQHFGDGTRLSIL.

This clone was seen a single time. This chain connects TRBV19 to TRBJ2-3, with D possibly matching TRBD2 (6 bases). V was shortened by 9 bases and J by 6 bases, with 22 bases between the two germline ends. The length of the CDR3 is 15 residues. The germline V gene has CDR1 LNHDA and CDR2 SQIVND (reference sequence). The CDR3 is CASRDSQVVWDTQYF. CDR3 coding DNA: TGTGCCAGCCGGGACTCCCAAGTTGTTTGGGATACGCAGTATTTT.

The chain recombines TRBV2 with TRBJ2-7; tentative D call: TRBD2 (5 bases). Trimming removed 4 bases from V and 0 bases from J, with 16 bases in between. The length of the CDR3 is 16 residues. CDR1 and CDR2 (germline): SNHLY, FYNNEI. The CDR3 sequence: CASSGPAAVSSYEQYF. The CDR3 DNA follows: TGTGCCAGCAGTGGTCCAGCGGCCGTTAGCTCCTACGAGCAGTACTTC.

V usage is TRBV11-2 and J usage is TRBJ2-7; TRBD1 might be the D (5 bases). V lost 1 base and J 3 bases, leaving 13 bases between the germline ends. Germline V gene lookup returns CDR1 SGHAT and CDR2 FQNNGV. CDR3 size: 15 residues. The CDR3 DNA follows: TGTGCCAGCAGCTTAGGTCGCCAGGGCGACTACGAGCAGTACTTC. Translation: CASSLGRQGDYEQYF.

This clone was counted a single time. The chain recombines TRBV10-1 with TRBJ2-7, with a possible D match to TRBD1 (6 bases). This CDR3 is 14 amino acids long. The V gene's germline CDR1 is WNHNN and CDR2 SYGVQD (reference sequence). Trimming removed 5 bases from V and 0 bases from J, with 11 bases in between. CDR3 loop: CASSYNRASYEQYF. The CDR3 nucleotides read TGCGCCAGCAGTTATAACAGGGCCTCCTACGAGCAGTACTTC.

The V and J genes are TRBV7-9 and TRBJ1-4; the D is unclear. Trimming removed 3 bases at V and 8 bases at J, with 13 bases between. CDR3 length: 14 residues. Germline CDR1 SEHNR, CDR2 FQNEAQ (reference sequence). This CDR3 reads CASSLQAPREKLFF. In DNA form, the CDR3 reads TGTGCCAGCAGCTTGCAGGCGCCCAGGGAAAAACTGTTTTTT.